This T cell receptor beta chain stems from a study of PD-1 blockade in classical Hodgkin lymphoma. Turning to the study itself: Patients got intravenous nivolumab 3 mg/kg every 2 weeks.

Only in-frame clones appear in the TCRdb table, and some are missing; sequencing was by immunoSEQ multiplex PCR. The sample includes about 93,000 clones, around 80% of them seen just once. The time point: cycle 4 day 1 (C4D1), after 5 to 7 weeks of nivolumab. Relapses following autologous stem cell transplantation were seen in all patients, with brentuximab vedotin exposure varying. The CDR3 contains 14 residues. The ends were cut back, 5 bases at V and 6 bases at J, with 16 bases in the middle. Germline CDR1 and CDR2: SEHNR and FQNEAQ (reference sequence). This receptor was identified in a human donor with classical Hodgkin lymphoma. The chain is built from TRBV7-9 and TRBJ1-2, with D unresolved. Sequenced here: peripheral blood mononuclear cells (PBMCs), sampled before the fourth cycle of nivolumab. The CDR3 is CASSKYQVSDGYTF. The CDR3 nucleotides are TGTGCCAGCAGCAAGTACCAGGTCTCCGATGGCTACACCTTC.